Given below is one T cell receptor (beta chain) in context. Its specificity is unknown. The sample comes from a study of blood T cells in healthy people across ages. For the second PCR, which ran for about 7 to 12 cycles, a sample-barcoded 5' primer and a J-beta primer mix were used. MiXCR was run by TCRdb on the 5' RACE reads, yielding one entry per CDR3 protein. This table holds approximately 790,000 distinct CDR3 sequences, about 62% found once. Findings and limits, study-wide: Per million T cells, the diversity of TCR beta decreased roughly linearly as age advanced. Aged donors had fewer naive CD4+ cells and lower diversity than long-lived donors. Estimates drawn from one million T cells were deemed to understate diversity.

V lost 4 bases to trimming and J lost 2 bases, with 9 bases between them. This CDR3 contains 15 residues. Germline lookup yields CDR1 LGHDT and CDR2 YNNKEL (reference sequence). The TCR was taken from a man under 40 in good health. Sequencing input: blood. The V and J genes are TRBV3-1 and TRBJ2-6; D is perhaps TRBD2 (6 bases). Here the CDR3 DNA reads TGTGCCAGCAGCCGGAGGGAGGCTGGGGCCAACGTCCTGACTTTC. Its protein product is CASSRREAGANVLTF.